This T cell receptor (beta chain) was captured in a study of Graves' ophthalmopathy and Graves' hyperthyroidism. CDR1 and CDR2 (germline): ENHRY, SYGVKD. This CDR3 region has 13 residues. V lost 10 bases, J lost 4 bases, and 16 bases lay in between. As the template, RNA transcripts were used to amplify TCR beta CDR3 regions. HTBI primers were used in a first-round RT-PCR, which preceded a second-round multiplex PCR. TCRdb reprocessed the multiplex PCR reads via MiXCR and lists one record per CDR3 protein. The data contain around 1,200,000 distinct CDR3 sequences, 35% to 40% of them singletons. Source material: peripheral blood or thyroid tissue (not recorded which). The chain recombines TRBV10-3 with TRBJ1-2; D is perhaps TRBD1 (5 bases). The TCR comes from an adult man with Graves' hyperthyroidism. The CDR3 coding sequence is TGTGCCAGTGGGGACCCAGGCTTCTATGGCTACACCTTC. The encoded protein is CASGDPGFYGYTF.